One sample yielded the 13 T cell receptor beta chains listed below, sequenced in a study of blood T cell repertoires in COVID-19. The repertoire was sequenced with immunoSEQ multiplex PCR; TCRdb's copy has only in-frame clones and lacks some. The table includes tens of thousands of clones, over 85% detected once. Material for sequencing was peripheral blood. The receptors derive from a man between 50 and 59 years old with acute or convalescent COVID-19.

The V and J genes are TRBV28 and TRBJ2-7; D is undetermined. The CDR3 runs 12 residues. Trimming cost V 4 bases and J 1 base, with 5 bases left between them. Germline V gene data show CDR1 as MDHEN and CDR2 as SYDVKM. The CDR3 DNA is TGTGCCAGCAGTTCCCGTTCCTACGAGCAGTACTTC. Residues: CASSSRSYEQYF.

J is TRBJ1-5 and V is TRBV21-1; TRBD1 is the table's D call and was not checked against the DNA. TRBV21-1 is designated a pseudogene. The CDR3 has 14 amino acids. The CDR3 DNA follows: TGTGCCAGCAGCAAAGGGGACAGGGGAGTACCCCAGCATTTT. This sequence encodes CASSKGDRGVPQHF.

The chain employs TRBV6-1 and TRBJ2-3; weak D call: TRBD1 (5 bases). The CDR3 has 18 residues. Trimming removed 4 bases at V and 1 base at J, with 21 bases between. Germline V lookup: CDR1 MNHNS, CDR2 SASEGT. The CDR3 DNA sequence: TGTGCCAGCAGTGGCGACCCAGGGCCTGCCCTAGGCACAGATACGCAGTATTTT. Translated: CASSGDPGPALGTDTQYF.

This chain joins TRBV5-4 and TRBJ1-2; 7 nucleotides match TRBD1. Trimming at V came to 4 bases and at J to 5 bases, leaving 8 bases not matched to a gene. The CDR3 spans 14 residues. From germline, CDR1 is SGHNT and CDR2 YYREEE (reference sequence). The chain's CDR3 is CASSNRDSWYGYTF. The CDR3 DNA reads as TGTGCCAGCAGCAACCGGGACAGTTGGTATGGCTACACCTTC. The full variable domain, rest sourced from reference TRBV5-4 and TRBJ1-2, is ETGVTQSPTHLIKTRGQQVTLRCSSQSGHNTVSWYQQALGQGPQFIFQYYREEENGRGNFPPRFSGLQFPNYSSELNVNALELDDSALYLCASSNRDSWYGYTFGSGTRLTVV.

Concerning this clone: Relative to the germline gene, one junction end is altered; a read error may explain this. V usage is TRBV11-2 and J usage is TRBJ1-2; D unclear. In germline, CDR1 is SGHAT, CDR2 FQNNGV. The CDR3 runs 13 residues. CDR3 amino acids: CASSLDSYYGYTF. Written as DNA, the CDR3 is TGTGCCAGCAGTTTAGACTCTTACTATGGCTACACCTTC. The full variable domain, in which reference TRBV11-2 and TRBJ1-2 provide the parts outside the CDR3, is EAGVAQSPRYKIIEKRQSVAFWCNPISGHATLYWYQQILGQGPKLLIQFQNNGVVDDSQLPKDRFSAERLKGVDSTLKIQPAKLEDSAVYLCASSLDSYYGYTFGSGTRLTVV.

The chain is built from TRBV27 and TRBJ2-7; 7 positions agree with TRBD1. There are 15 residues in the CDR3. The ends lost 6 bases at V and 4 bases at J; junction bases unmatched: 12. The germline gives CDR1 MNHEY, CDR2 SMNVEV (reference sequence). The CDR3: CASRPNRGVNYEQYF. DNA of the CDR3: TGTGCCAGCAGACCAAACAGGGGTGTGAATTACGAGCAGTACTTC.

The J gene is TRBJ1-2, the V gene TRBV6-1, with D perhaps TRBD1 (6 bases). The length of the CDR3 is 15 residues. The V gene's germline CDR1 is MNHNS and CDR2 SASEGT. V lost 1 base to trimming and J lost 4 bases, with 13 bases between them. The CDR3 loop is CASSEDSWTAYGYTF. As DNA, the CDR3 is TGTGCCAGCAGTGAAGACTCTTGGACAGCCTATGGCTACACCTTC.

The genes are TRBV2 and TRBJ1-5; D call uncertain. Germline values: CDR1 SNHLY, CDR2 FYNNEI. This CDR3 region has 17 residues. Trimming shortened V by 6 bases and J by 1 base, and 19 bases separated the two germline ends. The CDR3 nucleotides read TGTGCCAGCAGAGGTTTGGCAGGTCCCGTAAGCAATCAGCCCCAGCATTTT. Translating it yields CASRGLAGPVSNQPQHF.

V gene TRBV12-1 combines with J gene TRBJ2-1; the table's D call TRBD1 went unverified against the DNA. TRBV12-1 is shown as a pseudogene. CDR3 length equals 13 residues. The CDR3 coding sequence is TGTGCCAGCACCGGGACAGGACTCAATGAGCAGTTCTTC. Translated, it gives CASTGTGLNEQFF.

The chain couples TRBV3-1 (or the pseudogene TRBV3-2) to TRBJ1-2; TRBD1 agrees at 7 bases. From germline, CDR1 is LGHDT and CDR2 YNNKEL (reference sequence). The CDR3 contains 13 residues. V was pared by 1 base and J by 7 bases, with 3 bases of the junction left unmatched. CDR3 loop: CASSQVGGVGYTF. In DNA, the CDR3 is TGTGCCAGCAGCCAAGTAGGGGGCGTTGGCTACACCTTC.

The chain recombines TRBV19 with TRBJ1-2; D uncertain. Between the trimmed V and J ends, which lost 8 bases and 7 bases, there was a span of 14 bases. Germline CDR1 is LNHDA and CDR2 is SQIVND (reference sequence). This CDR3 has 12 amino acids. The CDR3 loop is CASGYVPGGYTF. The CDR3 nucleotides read TGTGCCAGTGGTTACGTCCCGGGTGGCTACACCTTC.

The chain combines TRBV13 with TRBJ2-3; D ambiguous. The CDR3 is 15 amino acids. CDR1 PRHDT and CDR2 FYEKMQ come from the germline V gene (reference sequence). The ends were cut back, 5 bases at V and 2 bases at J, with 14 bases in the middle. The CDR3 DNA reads TGTGCCAGCAGCCCACCACTATCATACACAGATACGCAGTATTTT. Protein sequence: CASSPPLSYTDTQYF.

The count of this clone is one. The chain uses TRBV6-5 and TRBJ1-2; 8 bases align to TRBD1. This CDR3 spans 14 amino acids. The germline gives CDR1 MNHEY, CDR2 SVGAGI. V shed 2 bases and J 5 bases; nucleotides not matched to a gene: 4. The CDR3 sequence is CASSYTGGRYGYTF. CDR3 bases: TGTGCCAGCAGTTACACAGGGGGACGGTATGGCTACACCTTC.